These T cell receptor beta chains were read from a single sample in a study of early T cells in non-severe SARS-CoV-2 infection. TCRdb recomputed calls from the 5' RACE reads with MiXCR, one row per CDR3 protein. The sample holds tens of thousands of distinct CDR3 sequences; around 9.3% are singletons and the top ten take around 20%. Sample: whole blood. Every receptor here comes from an adult who was a healthcare worker with PCR-confirmed SARS-CoV-2 infection or an uninfected control (not recorded which). Both conserved end residues are part of each CDR3. Fields, in order: V gene, clone size, D gene, J gene, CDR3 DNA, CDR3 protein. D genes are given only for firm matches. The size entry is marked missing in some rows and otherwise reads once, few, many or a size class.

TRBV2	few	TRBD1	TRBJ2-1	TGTGCCAGCAGTGGGGACAGGGAAGGAGTCCCGTTCTTC	CASSGDREGVPFF
TRBV6-2/TRBV6-3	few	TRBD2	TRBJ2-3	TGTGCCAGCAGTTACAGCGGGGGGGCAACAGATACGCAGTATTTT	CASSYSGGATDTQYF
TRBV5-6	-	-	TRBJ1-2	TGTGCCAGCAGCTCAGAATACTATGGCTACACCTTC	CASSSEYYGYTF
TRBV11-1	few	TRBD2	TRBJ2-3	TGTGCCAGCAGTGAGAATAGCGGGGGGGCCTCTGATACGCAGTATTTT	CASSENSGGASDTQYF
TRBV11-2	many	-	TRBJ2-3	TGTGCCAGCAGCCGCCTCGACACGTCTAGCACAGATACGCAGTATTTT	CASSRLDTSSTDTQYF
TRBV28	many	-	TRBJ1-2	TGTGCCACCCGAGCGGGGAACTATGGCTACACCTTC	CATRAGNYGYTF
TRBV6-1	-	TRBD1	TRBJ2-1	TGTGCCAGCAGTGATCAGGGGACAGGGTCATACAATGAGCAGTTCTTC	CASSDQGTGSYNEQFF
TRBV4-2	many	-	TRBJ2-1	TGTGCCAGCAGCCGAATAGCATCGGGGGTCCTAAGCTCCTACAATGAGCAGTTCTTC	CASSRIASGVLSSYNEQFF
TRBV6-5	many	-	TRBJ2-7	TGTGCCAGCGGCCGCGGGACAGTACACTACGAGCAGTACTTC	CASGRGTVHYEQYF
TRBV7-9	-	-	TRBJ2-2	TGTGCCAGCAGCGGGACTTCGAACACCGGGGAGCTGTTTTTT	CASSGTSNTGELFF
TRBV3-1	-	-	TRBJ1-1	TGTGCCAGCCGGGCAGGGTCTGAAGCTTTCTTT	CASRAGSEAFF
TRBV20-1	-	-	TRBJ1-1	TGCAGTGCAAAGGACCCGAGGGGTGACACTGAAGCTTTCTTT	CSAKDPRGDTEAFF
TRBV7-9	many	-	TRBJ1-1	TGTGCCAGCAGCTTCGAGGTCCAGGCTGAAGCTTTCTTT	CASSFEVQAEAFF
TRBV30	many	-	TRBJ1-1	TGTGCCTGGAATAGGGGAGGAGCGAACACTGAAGCTTTCTTT	CAWNRGGANTEAFF
TRBV3-1	-	TRBD1	TRBJ1-4	TGTGCCAGCAGCCAGGCCCAGGGGGGAGAAAAACTGTTTTTT	CASSQAQGGEKLFF
TRBV5-8	many	-	TRBJ1-5	TGTGCCAGCAGCTTCCTAGGGCCTGAGCCCCAGCATTTT	CASSFLGPEPQHF
TRBV27	many	-	TRBJ2-7	TGTGCCAGCAGACCAGGAGGGGCCAACTCCTACGAGCAGTACTTC	CASRPGGANSYEQYF
TRBV7-6	-	-	TRBJ1-3	TGTGCCAGCAGCTCCAATTTGGCCTTCGGACGGGGAAACACCATATATTTT	CASSSNLAFGRGNTIYF
TRBV7-6	-	-	TRBJ2-3	TGTGCCAGCAGCTTATATGGCGGACTCACAGATACGCAGTATTTT	CASSLYGGLTDTQYF
TRBV2	-	-	TRBJ1-5	TGTGCCAGCAGTACCGAAGGGGCAGTGGGAAATCAGCCCCAGCATTTT	CASSTEGAVGNQPQHF
TRBV10-3	few	-	TRBJ1-2	TGTGCCATCAGTGAGGGGACGGCTTATGGCTACACCTTC	CAISEGTAYGYTF
TRBV5-6	-	TRBD2	TRBJ2-7	TGTGCCAGCAGCTTCCACTTGACTAGCGTACTAGACCACGAGCAGTACTTC	CASSFHLTSVLDHEQYF
TRBV5-1	few	-	TRBJ1-5	TGCGCCAGCAGCGCGGGGGCTGGTCAGCCCCAGCATTTT	CASSAGAGQPQHF
TRBV6-5	-	-	TRBJ1-3	TGTGCCAGCAGTTACGCGGAGACTGGAAACACCATATATTTT	CASSYAETGNTIYF
TRBV20-1	-	-	TRBJ2-1	TGCAGTGCTAGAAAAACAAGCGGAGGGGGTGTCAATGAGCAGTTCTTC	CSARKTSGGGVNEQFF
TRBV6-5	many	TRBD2	TRBJ2-5	TGTGCCAGCAGTTTAGCGGGGGGGACGGAGACCCAGTACTTC	CASSLAGGTETQYF
TRBV7-9	-	TRBD1	TRBJ2-5	TGTGCCAGCAGCTTAAAAGACAGGGGCCAAGAGACCCAGTACTTC	CASSLKDRGQETQYF
TRBV10-3	many	-	TRBJ1-3	TGTGCCATCAGTGGTCCGGGGCCCTATAGCTCTGAAAACACCATATATTTT	CAISGPGPYSSENTIYF
TRBV28	-	-	TRBJ2-7	TGTGCCAGCAGTTTGCGTAGGACTGTTCAGTACTTC	CASSLRRTVQYF
TRBV2	-	-	TRBJ2-3	TGTGCCAGCAGTGAAAATCTCTACACAGATACGCAGTATTTT	CASSENLYTDTQYF
TRBV18	-	-	TRBJ2-1	TGTGCCAGCTCGGTAGGGCTGGGCAATGAGCAGTTCTTC	CASSVGLGNEQFF
TRBV4-1	-	-	TRBJ2-3	TGCGCCAGCAGCCAAGATTCGGGGGAGAGCACAGATACGCAGTATTTT	CASSQDSGESTDTQYF
TRBV10-3	-	TRBD1	TRBJ1-1	TGTGCCATCAGTGAGTCGCAGGGGGACACTGAAGCTTTCTTT	CAISESQGDTEAFF
TRBV29-1	-	TRBD1	TRBJ2-7	TGCAGCGTAGGCGGGACAGGGTCCTACGAGCAGTACTTC	CSVGGTGSYEQYF
TRBV2	many	TRBD1	TRBJ2-3	TGTGCCAGCAGTACCACCGGGACAGGGTGGGCAGATACGCAGTATTTT	CASSTTGTGWADTQYF
TRBV27	-	-	TRBJ2-7	TGTGCCAGCAGTTTTTACGGGGGGCAGAACGAGCAGTACTTC	CASSFYGGQNEQYF
TRBV4-1	-	-	TRBJ2-7	TGCGCCAGCAGCCACGCTTTGGGGGCCTACGAGCAGTACTTC	CASSHALGAYEQYF
TRBV24-1	-	-	TRBJ2-5	TGTGCCACCAGTGATCCCCGGGATCAGGGGGGGGAGACCCAGTACTTC	CATSDPRDQGGETQYF
TRBV5-4	many	-	TRBJ2-2	TGTGCCAGCAGCTTGGAACCCTCCGGGGAGCTGTTTTTT	CASSLEPSGELFF
TRBV7-3	few	-	TRBJ1-6	TGTGTCAGCAGCTTAAGCGCATCGACATCAAACCTCTATAATTCACCCCTCCACTTT	CVSSLSASTSNLYNSPLHF
TRBV6-2/TRBV6-3	-	-	TRBJ2-5	TGTGCCAGCAGGTTCGGGGAGACCCAGTACTTC	CASRFGETQYF
TRBV7-3	few	-	TRBJ2-1	TGTGCCAGCAGCTTAGGGGTGGGGTTAGAGGGTGAGCAGTTCTTC	CASSLGVGLEGEQFF
TRBV4-1	-	-	TRBJ1-1	TGCGCCAGCAGCCAAGGTTGGAAGGTAGAAGCTTTCTTT	CASSQGWKVEAFF
TRBV6-6	many	TRBD1	TRBJ1-6	TGTGCCAGCAGTTCCACAGGGACAGCTAATTCACCCCTCCACTTT	CASSSTGTANSPLHF
TRBV6-6	once	-	TRBJ2-7	TGTGCCAGCAGTTGGGATAGGGACGAGCAGTACTTC	CASSWDRDEQYF
TRBV4-1	few	-	TRBJ2-2	TGCGCCAGCAGCCTCGCCCTCGTACGGGTCGGGGAGCTGTTTTTT	CASSLALVRVGELFF
TRBV7-9	few	-	TRBJ2-1	TGTGCCAGCAGCTTAGGGGCAGCTCCGGTGAGTGAGCAGTTCTTC	CASSLGAAPVSEQFF
TRBV12-3/TRBV12-4	many	TRBD1	TRBJ2-7	TGTGCCAGCAGGGAGAACAGGGGGATCGAGCAGTACTTC	CASRENRGIEQYF
TRBV7-8	-	-	TRBJ2-7	TGTGCCAGCAGCTTAGATCCCGCGAGGGGAACCTACGAGCAGTACTTC	CASSLDPARGTYEQYF
TRBV12-3/TRBV12-4	many	-	TRBJ1-3	TGTGCCAGCAGTCCCCGGGCCCAGACGGGAAACACCATATATTTT	CASSPRAQTGNTIYF
TRBV7-3	few	TRBD1	TRBJ1-1	TGTGCCAGCAGCGAGACAGGGCCGAACACTGAAGCCTTCTTT	CASSETGPNTEAFF
TRBV11-2	many	-	TRBJ2-1	TGTGCCAGCAGTTTAGCTAATGAGCAGTTCTTC	CASSLANEQFF
TRBV2	-	TRBD1	TRBJ2-3	TGTGCCAGCAGTCACGACAGGGCGGGAGATACGCAGTATTTT	CASSHDRAGDTQYF
TRBV6-5	few	TRBD2	TRBJ2-1	TGTGCCAGCAGTCGGGGACTAGCTTGGAATGAGCAGTTCTTC	CASSRGLAWNEQFF
TRBV24-1	few	TRBD2	TRBJ2-3	TGTGCCACCAGTGAGAGCGGGGTTCAAGATACGCAGTATTTT	CATSESGVQDTQYF
TRBV28	-	TRBD2	TRBJ2-5	TGTGCCAGCAGTTTCCCTGCGGGGGGGCAAGAGACCCAGTACTTC	CASSFPAGGQETQYF
TRBV6-6	many	-	TRBJ1-4	TGTGCCAGCAGTCGGGGACTCGGGGCTAATGAAAAACTGTTTTTT	CASSRGLGANEKLFF